Here is one TCR beta chain with its context. Its antigen is unknown. Method: immunoSEQ multiplex PCR; TCRdb's copy keeps in-frame clones and lacks some. The sample lists hundreds of thousands of clones; around 86% were seen once. This entry is derived from a study of cytomegalovirus exposure and HLA in healthy donors. Study-wide findings and caveats: The authors enumerated over 150 TCR beta chains as linked to cytomegalovirus.

Germline V gene sequence: CDR1 KGHSH, CDR2 LQKENI. Trimming removed 4 bases from V and 6 bases from J, with 15 bases in between. The CDR3 length is 15 residues. The V and J genes are TRBV18 and TRBJ1-4, with D maybe TRBD1 (6 bases). Sequencing was done on a sample of PBMCs. This TCR derives from a woman in her 30s in good health and CMV-seropositive. The CDR3 DNA sequence: TGTGCCAGCTCACAAGCACAGGGTGGAGATGAAAAACTGTTTTTT. It is translated as CASSQAQGGDEKLFF. Variable domain in full (rest from reference TRBV18 and TRBJ1-4): NAGVMQNPRHLVRRRGQEARLRCSPMKGHSHVYWYRQLPEEGLKFMVYLQKENIIDESGMPKERFSAEFPKEGPSILRIQQVVRGDSAAYFCASSQAQGGDEKLFFGSGTQLSVL.